The 19 T cell receptor beta chains listed next were all sequenced from one sample in a study of T cell responses to AZD1222 COVID-19 vaccine. Sequencing was performed with immunoSEQ multiplex PCR; in TCRdb, only in-frame clones are kept and a portion is missing. This table has about 140,000 clones, 89% appearing once. Material: peripheral blood, obtained on day 0 of AZD1222 vaccination. These receptors were collected from an adult in good health.

The chain employs TRBV10-2 and TRBJ1-1, with unresolved D. The V end was cut by 2 bases, the J end by 1 base, with 5 bases between. Germline V gives CDR1 WSHSY, CDR2 SAAADI. The CDR3 contains 13 residues. CDR3 loop: CASSEGGNTEAFF. The CDR3 bases are TGCGCCAGCAGTGAGGGAGGGAACACTGAAGCTTTCTTT.

The CDR3 protein is CSVAVDYTDTQYF. CDR3 coding DNA: TGCAGCGTCGCTGTGGACTACACAGATACGCAGTATTTT. The rearrangement links TRBV29-1 to TRBJ2-3; maybe TRBD2 (6 bases). The CDR3 is made up of 13 amino acids. The V gene's germline CDR1 is SQVTM and CDR2 ANQGSEA. Trimming cost V 6 bases and J 2 bases, with 12 bases left between them.

The chain has TRBV19 and TRBJ2-5; 9 bases are a match to TRBD2. The V gene end was trimmed by 2 bases and the J gene end by 4 bases; junction bases not matched to a gene: 2. CDR1 and CDR2 from the germline V gene are LNHDA and SQIVND (reference sequence). CDR3 size: 14 residues. For the CDR3, the DNA is TGTGCCAGTAGTATACTAGCGGGGCTAGAGACCCAGTACTTC. Its protein is CASSILAGLETQYF. The complete variable domain, with remaining parts taken from reference TRBV19 and TRBJ2-5, reads DGGITQSPKYLFRKEGQNVTLSCEQNLNHDAMYWYRQDPGQGLRLIYYSQIVNDFQKGDIAEGYSVSREKKESFPLTVTSAQKNPTAFYLCASSILAGLETQYFGPGTRLLVL.

This clone appeared once. V usage is TRBV9 and J usage is TRBJ2-6, with 8 bases aligning to TRBD1. The CDR3 loop spans 18 amino acids. The germline V gene has CDR1 SGDLS and CDR2 YYNGEE. V was clipped by 3 bases and J by 0 bases; unmatched bases: 8. Here the CDR3 reads CASSARQGISSGANVLTF. CDR3 coding DNA: TGTGCCAGCAGCGCGCGACAGGGGATCTCCTCTGGGGCCAACGTCCTGACTTTC.

The chain has TRBV5-6 and TRBJ1-2, with a possible D match to TRBD1 (5 bases). This CDR3 comprises 15 residues. V was clipped by 1 base and J by 1 base, with 11 bases between them. In germline, CDR1 is SGHDT, CDR2 YYEEEE. The CDR3 region has the DNA TGTGCCAGCAGCTTGCCGGGACTTAGTAACTATGGCTACACCTTC. Its protein is CASSLPGLSNYGYTF.

The rearrangement joins TRBV28 to TRBJ2-5; D unresolved. CDR1 MDHEN and CDR2 SYDVKM come from the germline V gene. The CDR3 covers 13 residues. With 3 bases removed from V and 0 bases from J, the gap between germline ends came to 5 bases. CDR3 sequence: CASSLGNQETQYF. CDR3 DNA sequence: TGTGCCAGCAGTTTGGGTAACCAAGAGACCCAGTACTTC.

The V call is TRBV18, the J call TRBJ1-3; D may be TRBD1 (6 bases). The germline CDR1 and CDR2 sequences are KGHSH and LQKENI. Between the trimmed V and J ends, which lost 3 bases and 2 bases, there was a span of 14 bases. The CDR3 length is 16 residues. The CDR3: CASSPLQGFAGNTIYF. The CDR3 nucleotides read TGTGCCAGCTCACCCTTACAGGGATTCGCTGGAAACACCATATATTTT.

This chain joins TRBV7-4 and TRBJ2-7; 8 bases fit TRBD1. The ends lost 1 base at V and 4 bases at J; junction bases unmatched: 3. This CDR3 contains 14 residues. The germline V gene has CDR1 SGHVT and CDR2 SQSDAQ. This CDR3 reads CASSLGTGQYEQYF. In DNA, the CDR3 is TGTGCCAGCAGCTTAGGGACAGGGCAATACGAGCAGTACTTC.

The rearrangement joins TRBV27 to TRBJ2-1; D is possibly TRBD1 or TRBD2 (5 bases each). Trimming left V 2 bases short and J 9 bases short, with 23 bases between. Germline CDR1 reads MNHEY; CDR2 reads SMNVEV (reference sequence). The CDR3 has 17 amino acids. CDR3 residues: CASSLPGGGGGLREQFF. In DNA form, the CDR3 reads TGTGCCAGCAGTTTACCGGGTGGGGGTGGGGGTCTCCGTGAGCAGTTCTTC.

The chain joins TRBV2 to TRBJ1-1, with a tentative D call TRBD1 (6 bases). V lost 2 bases and J lost 4, with 14 bases in between. Germline V gene lookup returns CDR1 SNHLY and CDR2 FYNNEI. The CDR3 spans 15 residues. The CDR3 sequence is CASSENRGGATEAFF. In DNA, the CDR3 is TGTGCCAGCAGTGAAAATCGAGGGGGAGCCACTGAAGCTTTCTTT.

This clone was seen only once. The chain links TRBV9 to TRBJ2-2, with 10 bases matching TRBD2. Germline V gene lookup returns CDR1 SGDLS and CDR2 YYNGEE. The CDR3 is 16 residues long. V gave up 3 bases and J gave up 7 bases; unmatched junction bases: 9. The CDR3 sequence is CASSGKAGGPVGELFF. CDR3 nucleotide sequence: TGTGCCAGCAGCGGCAAAGCGGGAGGGCCGGTCGGGGAGCTGTTTTTT.

This chain links TRBV13 with TRBJ2-1; the D gene could be TRBD1 or TRBD2 (5 bases each). Germline V gives CDR1 PRHDT, CDR2 FYEKMQ (reference sequence). Between the trimmed V and J ends, which lost 11 bases and 5 bases, there was a span of 16 bases. The length of the CDR3 is 13 residues. For the CDR3, the DNA is TGTGCCTCAACCGGGACGAGTGACAATGAGCAGTTCTTC. This translates into CASTGTSDNEQFF.

The rearrangement joins TRBV27 to TRBJ2-7, with 7 positions matching TRBD1. The CDR3 extends over 14 amino acids. V lost 5 bases and J lost 5; bases outside the gene matches: 9. Germline V gene lookup returns CDR1 MNHEY and CDR2 SMNVEV (reference sequence). CDR3 nucleotide sequence: TGTGCCAGCAGTACCCAGGCCCAGGGGGACGAGCAGTACTTC. Translation gives CASSTQAQGDEQYF.

This chain links TRBV3-1 (or the pseudogene TRBV3-2) with TRBJ2-5, with 11 bases that match TRBD1. The V gene's germline CDR1 is LGHDT and CDR2 YNNKEL (reference sequence). The CDR3 extends over 16 amino acids. The J segment lost 5 bases and the V segment lost 4 bases, leaving 9 bases of the junction unmatched. In nucleotides, the CDR3 is TGTGCCAGCAGCCCGGACAGGGGGCTCACTTGGGAGACCCAGTACTTC. It codes for CASSPDRGLTWETQYF.

The chain uses TRBV7-9 and TRBJ2-7; a possible D gene is TRBD1 (6 bases). Per germline, CDR1 SEHNR and CDR2 FQNEAQ (reference sequence). The CDR3 spans 16 residues. Trimming pared 2 bases from V and 9 bases from J, leaving 23 bases between. In DNA form, the CDR3 reads TGTGCCAGCAGCTTAAAGGAGACAGGTCATACGAACGTGCAGTACTTC. It encodes CASSLKETGHTNVQYF.

V gene TRBV4-2 combines with J gene TRBJ2-3; perhaps D is TRBD1 or TRBD2 (6 bases each). V was pared by 0 bases and J by 2 bases, with 18 bases between. Germline V gene data show CDR1 as LGHNA and CDR2 as YNFKEQ. The CDR3 has 18 amino acids. The CDR3 DNA is TGTGCCAGCAGCCAAGATTCCTTGGGGGGCCGGTCCACAGATACGCAGTATTTT. Translating it yields CASSQDSLGGRSTDTQYF.

The chain has TRBV20-1 and TRBJ1-2, with a tentative D call TRBD1 (6 bases). The CDR3 length is 11 residues. The germline V gene has CDR1 DFQATT and CDR2 SNEGSKA (reference sequence). The ends were cut back, 6 bases at V and 4 bases at J, with 9 bases in the middle. CDR3 DNA sequence: TGCAGTGCCGAGGGGGGCTATGGCTACACCTTC. This encodes CSAEGGYGYTF.

The chain joins TRBV6-5 to TRBJ1-4; D gene uncertain. The V gene lost 6 bases and the J gene lost 0 bases, with 11 bases spanning the gap. Looked up from germline, CDR1 is MNHEY and CDR2 is SVGAGI. The CDR3 length is 15 residues. CDR3 DNA: TGTGCCAGCAGAAAAAAGGTCGCAACTAATGAAAAACTGTTTTTT. This codes for CASRKKVATNEKLFF.

The chain joins TRBV6-5 to TRBJ1-5, with D maybe TRBD1 (6 bases). Germline CDR1 MNHEY, CDR2 SVGAGI. This CDR3 is 13 amino acids long. V was cut by 6 bases and J by 7 bases, with 13 bases left in between. CDR3 sequence reads: CASRQGFGQPQHF. The CDR3 DNA reads TGTGCCAGCAGACAGGGATTTGGGCAGCCCCAGCATTTT.